This record concerns one T cell receptor (beta chain) sequence. Its antigen is as yet unknown. Treatment defined: around 19 received Ad26.COV2.S at low or high dose, single or two shots; about 5 received placebo; per-sample allocation not given. Collection of the samples took place on day 63 after the first injection of vaccine or placebo. An adult donor aged 18-55 years was enrolled in Boston. The record originates from a study of Ad26.COV2.S vaccination and SARS-CoV-2 variants. For the study at large: Within the COV1001 Ad26.COV2.S trial arm, the donor was enrolled.

Assay: immunoSEQ multiplex PCR; the TCRdb copy retains only in-frame clones and omits some. Of approximately 300,000 clones in the sample, approximately 86% were seen once. The CDR3 loop spans 16 amino acids. V gave up 6 bases and J gave up 2 bases, with 17 bases separating them. From germline, CDR1 is MDHEN and CDR2 SYDVKM. General study findings and limits: Relative to placebo recipients, vaccine recipients exhibited elevated spike-specific TCR breadth. Participants given vaccine showed non-spike TCR breadth similar to that of placebo recipients.

This receptor was identified in a person between 18 and 65 years old who received the Ad26.COV2.S COVID-19 vaccine or a placebo. The sequenced sample was peripheral blood, obtained in a trial of Ad26.COV2.S vaccine versus placebo. This chain links TRBV28 with TRBJ1-3; possibly TRBD1 for D (5 bases). As DNA, the CDR3 is TGTGCCAGCAGCCAAATGGGGCAGGCCGCTGGAAACACCATATATTTT. Encoded protein: CASSQMGQAAGNTIYF.